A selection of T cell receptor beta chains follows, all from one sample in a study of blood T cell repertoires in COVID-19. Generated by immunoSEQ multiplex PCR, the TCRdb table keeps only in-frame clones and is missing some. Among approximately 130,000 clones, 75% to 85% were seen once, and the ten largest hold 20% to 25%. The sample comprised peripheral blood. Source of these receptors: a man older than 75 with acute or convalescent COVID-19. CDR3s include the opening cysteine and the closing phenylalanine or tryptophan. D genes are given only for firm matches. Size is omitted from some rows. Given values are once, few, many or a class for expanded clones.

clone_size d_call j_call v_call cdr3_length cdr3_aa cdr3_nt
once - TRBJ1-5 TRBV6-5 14 CASSYREGSQPQHF TGTGCCAGCAGTTACCGGGAGGGTTCTCAGCCCCAGCATTTT
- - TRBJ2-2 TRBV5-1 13 CASSLSAGGELFF TGCGCCAGCAGCTTGTCGGCGGGCGGGGAGCTGTTTTTT
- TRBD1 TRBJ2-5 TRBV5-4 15 CASSPSGTVKETQYF TGTGCCAGCAGCCCCTCCGGGACAGTGAAAGAGACCCAGTACTTC
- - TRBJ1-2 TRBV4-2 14 CASSRSKLDYGYTF TGTGCCAGCAGCCGATCAAAGCTGGACTATGGCTACACCTTC
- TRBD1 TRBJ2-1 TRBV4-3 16 CASSQVPGQFYNEQFF TGCGCCAGCAGCCAGGTTCCGGGACAGTTTTACAATGAGCAGTTCTTC
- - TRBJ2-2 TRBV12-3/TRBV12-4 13 CASKTGLTGELFF TGTGCCAGCAAAACAGGGTTGACCGGGGAGCTGTTTTTT
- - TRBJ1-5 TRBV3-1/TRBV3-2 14 CASSLRGRNQPQHF TGTGCCAGCAGTCTGCGGGGCCGAAATCAGCCCCAGCATTTT
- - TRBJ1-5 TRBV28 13 CASGRQDNQPQHF TGTGCCAGCGGCAGACAGGACAATCAGCCCCAGCATTTT
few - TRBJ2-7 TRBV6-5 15 CASSYSPDSISEQYF TGTGCCAGCAGTTATTCGCCCGACTCCATCTCCGAGCAGTACTTC
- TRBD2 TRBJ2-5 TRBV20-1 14 CSASPAGGQETQYF TGCAGTGCTAGTCCAGCGGGGGGCCAAGAGACCCAGTACTTC
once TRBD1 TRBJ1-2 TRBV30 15 CAWSPRQGAMGGYTF TGTGCCTGGAGTCCCCGACAGGGGGCAATGGGGGGCTACACCTTC
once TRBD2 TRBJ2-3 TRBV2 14 CASSFDSGTDTQYF TGTGCCAGCAGTTTCGATAGCGGGACAGATACGCAGTATTTT
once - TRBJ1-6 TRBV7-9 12 CASSLWGAALHF TGTGCCAGCAGCTTATGGGGAGCTGCCCTCCACTTT
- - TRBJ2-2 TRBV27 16 CASSLQGGLIGGELFF TGTGCCAGCAGTTTACAGGGGGGTCTAATCGGCGGGGAGCTGTTTTTT
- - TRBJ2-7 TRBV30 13 CAWTNGGSYEQYF TGTGCCTGGACTAATGGGGGGTCCTACGAGCAGTACTTC
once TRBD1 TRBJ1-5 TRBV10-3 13 CASSGTGDQPQHF TGTGCCTCATCCGGGACAGGGGATCAGCCCCAGCATTTT
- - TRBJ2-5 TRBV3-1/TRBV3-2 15 CASSQPARSQETQYF TGTGCCAGCAGCCAACCAGCGCGGTCCCAAGAGACCCAGTACTTC
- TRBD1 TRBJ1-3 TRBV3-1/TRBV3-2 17 CASSQVIGGAGGNTIYF TGTGCCAGCAGCCAAGTAATAGGGGGCGCAGGTGGAAACACCATATATTTT
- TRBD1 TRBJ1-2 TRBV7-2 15 CASSFSGGAYYGYTF TGTGCCAGCAGCTTTTCAGGGGGCGCGTACTATGGCTACACCTTC
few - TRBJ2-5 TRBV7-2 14 CASSTRQGGETQYF TGTGCCAGCAGCACAAGACAGGGAGGAGAGACCCAGTACTTC
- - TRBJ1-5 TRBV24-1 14 CATGPQHSNQPQHF TGTGCCACCGGCCCACAGCATAGCAATCAGCCCCAGCATTTT